This TCR beta chain was observed in a study of shared clonotypes between healthy human individuals. Remarks on this clone: Its matching antigen is unknown. At the DNA level, this CDR3 is encoded by other sequences in the same sample as well.

The CDR3 is 14 residues long. The V segment lost 6 bases and the J segment 3 bases; nucleotides outside the gene matches: 8. From germline, CDR1 is MDHEN and CDR2 SYDVKM. Study conclusions and caveats: Non-shared clonotypes were found to have lower generation probabilities than the clonotypes that were shared by all four of the sorted-subset donors.

Sequencing used immunoSEQ multiplex PCR; TCRdb keeps in-frame clones, though not all of them. The table records 2.5 million or so clones, about 92% of them present only once. The chain recombines TRBV28 with TRBJ2-7, with 7 bases that match TRBD1. The sequenced sample consisted of naive CD4+ T cells sorted from blood. Subset here: CD45RA+ positively selected. The TCR comes from a man between 18 and 29 years old in good health. In DNA, the CDR3 is TGTGCCAGCAGCCCCTCGCAGGGGGTCTACGAGCAGTACTTC. It yields the protein CASSPSQGVYEQYF.